This TCR beta chain was captured in a study of cytomegalovirus exposure and HLA in healthy donors. There are 16 residues in the CDR3. Primers: 60 Vbeta forward and 13 Jbeta reverse. The protocol was immunoSEQ multiplex PCR, while the TCRdb copy is restricted to in-frame clones and leaves out a portion. The sample includes 180,000 or so clones, roughly 85% of them seen just once. The chain joins TRBV21-1 to TRBJ1-5; the DNA was not used to check the table's D call, TRBD1. TRBV21-1 is tagged as a pseudogene. This TCR derives from a man aged 18 to 30 in good health and CMV-seropositive. Sequencing input: PBMCs. This CDR3 is CASTPGQAYSNQPQHF. CDR3 sequence (DNA): TGTGCCAGCACCCCGGGACAGGCCTATAGCAATCAGCCCCAGCATTTT.